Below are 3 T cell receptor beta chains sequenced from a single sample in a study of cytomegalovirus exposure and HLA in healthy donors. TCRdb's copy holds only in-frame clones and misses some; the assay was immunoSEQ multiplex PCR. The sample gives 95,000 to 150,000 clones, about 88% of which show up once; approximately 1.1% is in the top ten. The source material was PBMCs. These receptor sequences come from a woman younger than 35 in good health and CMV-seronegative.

CDR3 DNA: TGTGCCAGCAGTACAGGCGTGAGCAATCAGCCCCAGCATTTT. Translating gives CASSTGVSNQPQHF. This rearrangement joins TRBV5-6 to TRBJ1-5; weak D call: TRBD1 (5 bases). Looked up from germline, CDR1 is SGHDT and CDR2 is YYEEEE. With 5 bases removed from V and 1 base from J, the gap between germline ends came to 10 bases. The CDR3 sequence is 14 residues long.

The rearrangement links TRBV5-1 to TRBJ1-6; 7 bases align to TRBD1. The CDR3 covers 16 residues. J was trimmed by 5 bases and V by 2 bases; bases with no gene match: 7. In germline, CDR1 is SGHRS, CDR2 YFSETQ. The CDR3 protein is CASSLEGAGNNSPLHF. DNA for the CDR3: TGCGCCAGCAGCTTAGAGGGGGCAGGGAATAATTCACCCCTCCACTTT.

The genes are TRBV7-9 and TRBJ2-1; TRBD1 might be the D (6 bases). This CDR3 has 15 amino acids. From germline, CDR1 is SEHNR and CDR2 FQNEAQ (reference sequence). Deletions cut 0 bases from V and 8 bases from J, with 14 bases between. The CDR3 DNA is TGTGCCAGCAGCTTAGCGTTAACAGGGATTCATGAGCAGTTCTTC. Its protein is CASSLALTGIHEQFF.